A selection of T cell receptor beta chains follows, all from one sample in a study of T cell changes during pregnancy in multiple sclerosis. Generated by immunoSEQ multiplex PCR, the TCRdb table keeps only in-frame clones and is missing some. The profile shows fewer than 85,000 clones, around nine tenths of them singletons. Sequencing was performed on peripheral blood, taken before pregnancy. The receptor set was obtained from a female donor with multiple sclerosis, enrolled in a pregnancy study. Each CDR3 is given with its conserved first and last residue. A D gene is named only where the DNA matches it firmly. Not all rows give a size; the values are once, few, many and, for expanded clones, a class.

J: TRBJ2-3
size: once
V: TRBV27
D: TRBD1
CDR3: CASRPLQGADTQYF
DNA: TGTGCCAGCAGGCCCCTACAGGGGGCGGATACGCAGTATTTT

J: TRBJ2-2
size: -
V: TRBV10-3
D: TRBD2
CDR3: CAISESGRGGTGELFF
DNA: TGTGCCATCAGTGAAAGCGGGCGGGGGGGCACCGGGGAGCTGTTTTTT

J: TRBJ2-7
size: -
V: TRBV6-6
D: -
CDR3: CASSNYGSTYEQYF
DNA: TGTGCCAGCAGCAACTACGGGAGCACCTACGAGCAGTACTTC

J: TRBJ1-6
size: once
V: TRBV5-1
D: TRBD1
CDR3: CASSSNLGTGAPPLHF
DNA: TGCGCCAGCAGCAGTAACCTCGGGACAGGGGCGCCACCCCTCCACTTT

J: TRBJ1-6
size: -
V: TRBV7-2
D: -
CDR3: CASSLRGAGPPLHF
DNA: TGTGCCAGCAGCTTGCGGGGGGCCGGCCCACCCCTCCACTTT

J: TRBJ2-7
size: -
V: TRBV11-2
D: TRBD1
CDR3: CASSFSRDRLYEQYF
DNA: TGTGCCAGCAGCTTCTCCCGGGACAGGCTCTACGAGCAGTACTTC

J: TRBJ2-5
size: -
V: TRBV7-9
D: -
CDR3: CASSPSGSETQYF
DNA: TGTGCCAGCAGTCCGTCAGGGTCGGAGACCCAGTACTTC

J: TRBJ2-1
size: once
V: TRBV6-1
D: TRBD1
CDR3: CASSLDREQFF
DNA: TGTGCCAGCAGTCTGGACAGGGAGCAGTTCTTC

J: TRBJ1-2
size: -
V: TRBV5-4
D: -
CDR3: CASSLGGGDYGYTF
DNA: TGTGCCAGCAGCTTGGGGGGGGGCGACTATGGCTACACCTTC

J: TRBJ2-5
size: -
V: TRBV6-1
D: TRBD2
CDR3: CASSGLAGGPETQYF
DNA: TGTGCCAGCAGTGGACTAGCGGGGGGGCCAGAGACCCAGTACTTC

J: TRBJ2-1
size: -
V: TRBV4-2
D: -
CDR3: CASSQGGPYNEQFF
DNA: TGTGCCAGCAGCCAAGGGGGGCCCTACAATGAGCAGTTCTTC

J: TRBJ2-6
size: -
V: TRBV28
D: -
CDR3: CASSSGQTKAPGANVLTF
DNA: TGTGCCAGCAGTTCCGGACAAACGAAAGCTCCTGGGGCCAACGTCCTGACTTTC

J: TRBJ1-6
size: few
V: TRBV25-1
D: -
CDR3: CASNGRLDNSPLHF
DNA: TGTGCCAGTAACGGGAGGTTGGATAATTCACCCCTCCACTTT

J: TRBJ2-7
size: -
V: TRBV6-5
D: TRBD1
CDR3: CASSFRTGSSYEQYF
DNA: TGTGCCAGCAGTTTTCGGACAGGGAGCTCCTACGAGCAGTACTTC

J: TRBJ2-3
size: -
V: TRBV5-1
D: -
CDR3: CASSPTRGLIAPDTQYF
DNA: TGCGCCAGCAGCCCCACTCGAGGCCTGATCGCCCCAGATACGCAGTATTTT

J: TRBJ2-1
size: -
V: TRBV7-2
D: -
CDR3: CASIPSMTGNEQFF
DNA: TGTGCCAGCATCCCGTCGATGACGGGCAATGAGCAGTTCTTC

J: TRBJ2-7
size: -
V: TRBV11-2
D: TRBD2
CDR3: CASSGTSGSYEQYF
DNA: TGTGCCAGCAGCGGGACTAGCGGGTCCTACGAGCAGTACTTC

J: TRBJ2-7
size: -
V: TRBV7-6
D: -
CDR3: CASSLGMPGNEQYF
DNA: TGTGCCAGCAGCTTAGGAATGCCGGGGAACGAGCAGTACTTC

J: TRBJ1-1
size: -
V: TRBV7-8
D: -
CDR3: CASSDKAGSYTEAFF
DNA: TGTGCCAGCAGCGATAAGGCAGGGTCGTACACTGAAGCTTTCTTT

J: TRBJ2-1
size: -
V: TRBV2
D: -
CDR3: CASLMGGAYNEQFF
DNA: TGTGCCAGCCTTATGGGCGGGGCCTACAATGAGCAGTTCTTC

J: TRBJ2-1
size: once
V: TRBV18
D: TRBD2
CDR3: CASSPLLAGDEQFF
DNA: TGTGCCAGCTCACCCCTACTAGCGGGCGATGAGCAGTTCTTC

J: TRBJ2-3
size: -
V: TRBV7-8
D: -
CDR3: CASSSYIVDTQYF
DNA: TGTGCCAGCAGCTCGTATATCGTAGATACGCAGTATTTT

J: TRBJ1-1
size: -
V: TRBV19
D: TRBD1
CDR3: CASSIGPGQLTIVTEAFF
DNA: TGTGCCAGTAGTATAGGGCCGGGACAGTTAACAATCGTCACTGAAGCTTTCTTT

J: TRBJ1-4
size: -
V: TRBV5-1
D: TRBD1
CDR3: CASSLIGTANEKLFF
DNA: TGCGCCAGCAGCTTGATTGGGACAGCTAATGAAAAACTGTTTTTT

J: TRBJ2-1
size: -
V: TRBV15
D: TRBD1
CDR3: CATTWTGLSYNEQFF
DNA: TGTGCCACCACGTGGACAGGGCTCTCCTACAATGAGCAGTTCTTC

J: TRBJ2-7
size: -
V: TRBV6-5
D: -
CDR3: CASSDGTFYEQYF
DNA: TGTGCCAGCAGTGACGGGACTTTCTACGAGCAGTACTTC

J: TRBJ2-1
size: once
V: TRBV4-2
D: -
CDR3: CASSQVYGVAYNEQFF
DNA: TGTGCCAGCAGCCAAGTTTACGGGGTAGCCTACAATGAGCAGTTCTTC

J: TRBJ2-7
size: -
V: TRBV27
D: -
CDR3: CASSAIPGTYEQYF
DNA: TGTGCCAGCAGTGCCATACCGGGGACCTACGAGCAGTACTTC

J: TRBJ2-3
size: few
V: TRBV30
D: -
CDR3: CAWSVVGRGAQYF
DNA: TGTGCCTGGAGTGTCGTCGGGCGGGGTGCGCAGTATTTT

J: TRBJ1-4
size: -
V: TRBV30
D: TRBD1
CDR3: CAWSARTGGDEKLFF
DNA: TGTGCCTGGAGTGCCCGGACAGGGGGGGATGAAAAACTGTTTTTT

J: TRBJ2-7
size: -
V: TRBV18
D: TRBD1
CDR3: CASSPGQGPYEQYF
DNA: TGTGCCAGCTCACCGGGACAGGGCCCCTACGAGCAGTACTTC

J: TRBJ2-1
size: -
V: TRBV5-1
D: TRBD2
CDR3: CASSLMQRGGGNEQFF
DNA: TGCGCCAGCAGCTTGATGCAGCGGGGGGGCGGCAATGAGCAGTTCTTC

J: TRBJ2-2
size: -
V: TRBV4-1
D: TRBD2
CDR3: CASSQDKAVGRATNTGELFF
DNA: TGCGCCAGCAGCCAAGATAAGGCGGTGGGGAGGGCCACGAACACCGGGGAGCTGTTTTTT

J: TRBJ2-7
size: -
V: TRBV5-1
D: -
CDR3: CASSSYPPGSEPREQYF
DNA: TGCGCCAGCAGCTCATACCCTCCGGGATCCGAGCCTCGCGAGCAGTACTTC

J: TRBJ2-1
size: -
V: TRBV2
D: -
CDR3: CASSERGPRGGEQFF
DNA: TGTGCCAGCAGTGAAAGGGGACCGCGGGGCGGTGAGCAGTTCTTC

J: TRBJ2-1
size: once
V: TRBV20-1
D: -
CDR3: CSATLNEQFF
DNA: TGCAGTGCTACCCTTAATGAGCAGTTCTTC

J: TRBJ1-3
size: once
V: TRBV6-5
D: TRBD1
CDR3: CASSDLDREDTIYF
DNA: TGTGCCAGCAGTGACCTCGACAGGGAGGACACCATATATTTT

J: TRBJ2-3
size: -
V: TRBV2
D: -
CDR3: CASSELAKGYF
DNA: TGTGCCAGCAGTGAGCTAGCGAAAGGGTATTTT

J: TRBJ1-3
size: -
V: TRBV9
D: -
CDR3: CASSVAPDSGNTIYF
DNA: TGTGCCAGCAGCGTAGCTCCAGACTCTGGAAACACCATATATTTT

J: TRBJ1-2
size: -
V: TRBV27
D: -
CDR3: CASSFLGDNYGYTF
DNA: TGTGCCAGTAGTTTTCTGGGAGATAACTATGGCTACACCTTC

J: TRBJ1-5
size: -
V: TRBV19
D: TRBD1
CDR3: CASSVGQGRSNQPQHF
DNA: TGTGCCAGTAGTGTGGGACAGGGACGGAGCAATCAGCCCCAGCATTTT